Following are 21 T cell receptor beta chains from one sample sequenced in a study of shared clonotypes between healthy human individuals (TCRdb year 2020). The library was produced with the immunoSEQ multiplex PCR assay. TCRdb retrieved this table from immuneACCESS and kept in-frame rearrangements only. Not all clones are present; in checked studies, unresolved V genes account for under half, and no reason is known for the remainder. The sample table records around 1.1 million clones; about 72% of these occur just once. The ten largest account for 0.85% to 1% of the sample. The specimen was memory CD4+ T cells from PBMCs. What this sample's cell subset or site label stands for: CD45RA-negative fraction. These receptors were collected from a man aged 18-30 years in good health. Some clones in this sample may be carry-over from other donors' samples.

The genes are TRBV6-1 and TRBJ1-2, with a weak D call TRBD1 (5 bases). The CDR3 has 17 residues. Germline CDR1 is MNHNS and CDR2 is SASEGT. V gave up 1 base and J gave up 8 bases, with 23 bases separating them. CDR3 sequence: CASSEDGGGRNWKGYTF. CDR3 coding DNA: TGTGCCAGCAGTGAAGACGGCGGGGGGAGGAATTGGAAGGGCTACACCTTC.

The genes are TRBV7-6 and TRBJ2-1; 9 bases map to TRBD1. The CDR3 has 17 amino acids. Germline CDR1 and CDR2: SGHVS and FNYEAQ. J gave up 1 base and V 1 base, and 5 bases lay outside the gene matches. CDR3 nucleotides: TGTGCCAGCAGCTTAGTTGACGGACAGGGGTCCTACAATGAGCAGTTCTTC. This translates into CASSLVDGQGSYNEQFF.

This clone was picked up one time. The chain carries TRBV5-6 and TRBJ1-2, with 11 bases aligning to TRBD1. The germline V gene has CDR1 SGHDT and CDR2 YYEEEE. CDR3 length: 14 amino acids. The V segment lost 3 bases and the J segment 7 bases; nucleotides outside the gene matches: 5. CDR3 protein: CASSWDRGVSGYTF. In DNA, the CDR3 is TGTGCCAGCAGCTGGGACAGGGGGGTGAGTGGCTACACCTTC.

The chain recombines TRBV27 with TRBJ2-5; TRBD1 agrees at 7 bases. V gave up 5 bases and J gave up 5 bases; unmatched junction bases: 14. From germline, CDR1 is MNHEY and CDR2 SMNVEV (reference sequence). The CDR3 contains 16 residues. CDR3 loop: CASSRFLTGAYETQYF. CDR3 coding DNA: TGTGCCAGCAGTCGGTTTCTTACAGGGGCGTATGAGACCCAGTACTTC.

J is TRBJ1-2 and V is TRBV19; 11 nucleotides agree with TRBD1. This CDR3 has 15 residues. CDR1 and CDR2 (germline): LNHDA, SQIVND (reference sequence). Trimming removed 5 bases from V and 6 bases from J; junction bases left unmatched: 8. In DNA form, the CDR3 reads TGTGCCAGTAGTCCCTGGGACAGGGGGGTCGATGGCTACACCTTC. It yields the protein CASSPWDRGVDGYTF.

This chain connects TRBV4-1 to TRBJ2-1; TRBD2 matches 8 bases. This CDR3 contains 15 residues. V shed 5 bases, J shed 3 bases, and the junction held 6 bases outside the gene matches. Germline V gives CDR1 MGHRA, CDR2 YSYEKL. This CDR3 reads CASSKLAEVYNEQFF. CDR3 coding DNA: TGCGCCAGCAGCAAACTAGCGGAGGTCTACAATGAGCAGTTCTTC.

The CDR3 protein is CASSSGGLGSNYGYTF. The CDR3 bases are TGTGCCAGCAGCTCGGGGGGGTTAGGATCTAACTATGGCTACACCTTC. The V call is TRBV5-4, the J call TRBJ1-2; D may be TRBD1 (5 bases). Trimming stripped 3 bases from V and 0 bases from J, with 15 bases between. The CDR3 loop spans 16 amino acids. Germline V gives CDR1 SGHNT, CDR2 YYREEE (reference sequence).

CDR3 sequence (DNA): TGCGCCAGCAGCCAAGGAGACAGGGGCCAAGAGACCCAGTACTTC. Translated: CASSQGDRGQETQYF. This chain connects TRBV4-1 to TRBJ2-5, with TRBD1 matching 8 bases. Germline loops: CDR1 MGHRA, CDR2 YSYEKL. V shed 1 base and J 1 base; nucleotides not matched to a gene: 2. CDR3 length: 15 amino acids.

J is TRBJ1-1 and V is TRBV11-2; D gene uncertain. Germline assignment: CDR1 SGHAT and CDR2 FQNNGV. With 2 bases removed from V and 6 bases from J, the gap between germline ends came to 10 bases. CDR3 size: 13 residues. CDR3 in DNA: TGTGCCAGCAGCTTATCCTTTGTCTCTGAAGCTTTCTTT. Amino acid sequence: CASSLSFVSEAFF.

This clone appeared a few times. The chain combines TRBV2 with TRBJ1-1; D call uncertain. V lost 2 bases and J 1 base, leaving 5 bases between the germline ends. The CDR3 contains 13 residues. Germline V lookup: CDR1 SNHLY, CDR2 FYNNEI. The CDR3 bases are TGTGCCAGCAGTGAACAGCCGAACACTGAAGCTTTCTTT. Translation: CASSEQPNTEAFF.

This clone was detected ten times or more. This chain uses TRBV2 with TRBJ1-2, with D uncertain. Germline lookup yields CDR1 SNHLY and CDR2 FYNNEI. The CDR3 is made up of 14 amino acids. Deletions cut 6 bases from V and 5 bases from J, with 16 bases between. Written as DNA, the CDR3 is TGTGCCAGCAGCGCAAGCGGGGAAGGTTATGGCTACACCTTC. Translating gives CASSASGEGYGYTF.

This clone showed up just once. CDR3 coding DNA: TGTGCCAGCAGCACCGGGACTAGCGGGAGTTTAAGTGCTGAGCAGTTCTTC. It is translated as CASSTGTSGSLSAEQFF. The J gene is TRBJ2-1, the V gene TRBV5-6; TRBD2 agrees at 14 bases. This CDR3 is 17 amino acids long. With 4 bases clipped from V and 9 bases from J, the junction kept 12 bases outside the gene matches. Per the germline V gene, CDR1 is SGHDT and CDR2 is YYEEEE. The variable domain in full, with the rest retrieved from reference TRBV5-6 and TRBJ2-1, is DAGVTQSPTHLIKTRGQQVTLRCSPKSGHDTVSWYQQALGQGPQFIFQYYEEEERQRGNFPDRFSGHQFPNYSSELNVNALLLGDSALYLCASSTGTSGSLSAEQFFGPGTRLTVL.

The chain uses TRBV11-3 and TRBJ2-3, with D maybe TRBD1 (6 bases). The CDR3 is 15 residues long. The germline gives CDR1 SGHNT, CDR2 YENEEA. Deletions cut 4 bases from V and 0 bases from J, with 11 bases between. The CDR3 loop is CASSWGRASTDTQYF. The CDR3 region has the DNA TGTGCCAGCAGCTGGGGGCGAGCGAGCACAGATACGCAGTATTTT.

This sequence joins TRBV5-4 and TRBJ2-1, with D possibly TRBD2 on 6 matching bases. Germline V lookup: CDR1 SGHNT, CDR2 YYREEE (reference sequence). Trimming left V 0 bases short and J 7 bases short, with 14 bases between. The CDR3 contains 15 residues. CDR3 DNA sequence: TGTGCCAGCAGCTTGGATGTTGTCGGGACTAATGAGCAGTTCTTC. Residues: CASSLDVVGTNEQFF.

The rearrangement uses TRBV6-5 and TRBJ2-3; D unclear. CDR3 length: 14 amino acids. The germline CDR1 and CDR2 sequences are MNHEY and SVGAGI. Trimming stripped 5 bases from V and 2 bases from J, with 11 bases between. This CDR3 is CASSPRQITDTQYF. DNA of the CDR3: TGTGCCAGCAGTCCCCGGCAAATCACAGATACGCAGTATTTT.

This chain joins TRBV7-9 and TRBJ2-7, with 8 bases identical to TRBD1. V was clipped by 3 bases and J by 3 bases; unmatched bases: 7. Germline V lookup: CDR1 SEHNR, CDR2 FQNEAQ (reference sequence). This CDR3 is built from 15 residues. Here the CDR3 reads CASSFVSGQGYEQYF. The CDR3 nucleotides read TGTGCCAGCAGCTTTGTCTCCGGACAGGGCTACGAGCAGTACTTC.

The chain employs TRBV7-6 and TRBJ2-3; no firm D call. CDR1 SGHVS and CDR2 FNYEAQ come from the germline V gene. This CDR3 has 15 amino acids. The ends were cut back, 7 bases at V and 0 bases at J, with 14 bases in the middle. The CDR3 bases are TGTGCCAGCACCTACCTGAGTTCTAGCACAGATACGCAGTATTTT. Amino acid sequence: CASTYLSSSTDTQYF.

The chain recombines TRBV5-1 with TRBJ2-1; D is uncertain. Germline CDR1 reads SGHRS; CDR2 reads YFSETQ. Trimming left V 3 bases short and J 8 bases short, with 9 bases between. The CDR3 consists of 12 residues. This CDR3 is CASSSTQYEQFF. The DNA for the CDR3 is TGCGCCAGCAGCTCGACGCAATATGAGCAGTTCTTC.

The V call is TRBV6-4, the J call TRBJ2-1, with D possibly TRBD2 on 5 matching bases. Germline V gene sequence: CDR1 MRHNA, CDR2 SNTAGT. There are 13 residues in the CDR3. V dropped 5 bases and J dropped 9 bases, with 14 bases sitting between them. The CDR3, as DNA: TGTGCCAGCAGTATAGCCCCCGAGGGTGAGCAGTTCTTC. Its translation is CASSIAPEGEQFF.

V usage is TRBV28 and J usage is TRBJ2-7; D gene ambiguous. From germline, CDR1 is MDHEN and CDR2 SYDVKM. CDR3 length: 15 amino acids. Trimming removed 7 bases at V and 7 bases at J, with 23 bases between. This CDR3 reads CASTYSIFDEWEQYF. In nucleotides, the CDR3 is TGTGCCAGCACATACTCGATATTCGACGAGTGGGAGCAGTACTTC. The whole variable domain, remainder taken from reference TRBV28 and TRBJ2-7, is DVKVTQSSRYLVKRTGEKVFLECVQDMDHENMFWYRQDPGLGLRLIYFSYDVKMKEKGDIPEGYSVSREKKERFSLILESASTNQTSMYLCASTYSIFDEWEQYFGPGTRLTVT.

This rearrangement joins TRBV5-4 to TRBJ1-1; no clear D. The CDR3 length is 14 residues. The germline V and J ends were trimmed by 0 bases and 1 base, with 7 bases remaining between them. The germline gives CDR1 SGHNT, CDR2 YYREEE (reference sequence). This CDR3 reads CASSLDPGNTEAFF. Here the CDR3 DNA reads TGTGCCAGCAGCTTGGATCCAGGGAACACTGAAGCTTTCTTT.